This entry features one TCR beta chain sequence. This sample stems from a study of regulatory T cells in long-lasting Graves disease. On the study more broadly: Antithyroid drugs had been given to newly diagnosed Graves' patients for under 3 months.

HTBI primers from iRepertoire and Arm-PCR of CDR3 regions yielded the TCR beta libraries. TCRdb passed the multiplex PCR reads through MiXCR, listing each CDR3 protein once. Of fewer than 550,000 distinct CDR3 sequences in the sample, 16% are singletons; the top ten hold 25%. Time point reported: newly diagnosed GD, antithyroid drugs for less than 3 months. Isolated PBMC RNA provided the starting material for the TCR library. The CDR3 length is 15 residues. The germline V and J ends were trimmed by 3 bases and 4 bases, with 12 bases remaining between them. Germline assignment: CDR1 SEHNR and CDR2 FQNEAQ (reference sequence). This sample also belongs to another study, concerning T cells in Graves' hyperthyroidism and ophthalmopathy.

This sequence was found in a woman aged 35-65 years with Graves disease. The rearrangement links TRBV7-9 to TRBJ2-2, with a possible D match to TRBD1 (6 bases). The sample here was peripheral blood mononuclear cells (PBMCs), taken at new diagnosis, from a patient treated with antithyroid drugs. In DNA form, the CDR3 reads TGTGCCAGCAGCTTCTCTCGACAGGCCACCGGGGAGCTGTTTTTT. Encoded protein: CASSFSRQATGELFF.